Each of the 11 T cell receptor beta chains below was sequenced from the same sample in a study of CD8 T cells in ankylosing spondylitis. TCRdb fed the 5' RACE reads into MiXCR, producing one record per CDR3 protein. The sample consists of some 250,000 distinct CDR3 sequences, 24% of them appearing once. Specimen: blood, either unsorted or a sorted T cell fraction (not recorded which). Every receptor here comes from a male donor with ankylosing spondylitis or in good health (not recorded which).

The CDR3 DNA reads as TGTGCCAGCAGCCCGAGGACAGGAGCCTACGAGCAGTACTTC. Its translation is CASSPRTGAYEQYF. J is TRBJ2-7 and V is TRBV7-2; TRBD1 agrees at 7 bases. The germline V gene encodes CDR1 SGHTA and CDR2 FQGNSA. J gave up 2 bases and V 5 bases, and 6 bases lay outside the gene matches. The CDR3 is 14 residues long. The complete variable domain, with remaining parts taken from reference TRBV7-2 and TRBJ2-7, reads GAGVSQSPSNKVTEKGKDVELRCDPISGHTALYWYRQSLGQGLEFLIYFQGNSAPDKSGLPSDRFSAERTGGSVSTLTIQRTQQEDSAVYLCASSPRTGAYEQYFGPGTRLTVT.

This chain joins TRBV24-1 and TRBJ2-7, with a weak D call TRBD2 (6 bases). This CDR3 is 17 amino acids long. V was pared by 5 bases and J by 4 bases, with 23 bases between. In germline, CDR1 is KGHDR, CDR2 SFDVKD. CDR3 DNA: TGTGCCACCAGTGGGAGGGGAACCCGGGACGGAAAATACGAGCAGTACTTC. Its protein product is CATSGRGTRDGKYEQYF.

This clonotype was counted at least ten times. This chain connects TRBV5-5 to TRBJ1-2, with 7 bases identical to TRBD1. V shed 5 bases and J 0 bases; nucleotides not matched to a gene: 1. The germline V gene encodes CDR1 SGHKS and CDR2 YYEKEE (reference sequence). The CDR3 spans 13 residues. CDR3 in DNA: TGTGCCAGCAGTACAGGGGCTAACTATGGCTACACCTTC. This codes for CASSTGANYGYTF.

This clonotype occurred a few times. The chain carries TRBV27 and TRBJ1-6; a weak D match, TRBD1 (6 bases). The length of the CDR3 is 14 residues. V lost 8 bases and J lost 3, with 11 bases in between. The germline gives CDR1 MNHEY, CDR2 SMNVEV (reference sequence). CDR3 protein: CASGTGHYNSPLHF. CDR3 nucleotide sequence: TGTGCCAGCGGGACGGGACACTATAATTCACCCCTCCACTTT.

Only a few counts were recorded for this clonotype. The chain recombines TRBV6-1 with TRBJ1-5; the D is unclear. This CDR3 comprises 13 residues. With 6 bases removed from V and 6 bases from J, the gap between germline ends came to 12 bases. CDR1 and CDR2 from the germline V gene are MNHNS and SASEGT. CDR3 loop: CASSPLVTQPQHF. As DNA, the CDR3 is TGTGCCAGCAGCCCACTGGTCACTCAGCCCCAGCATTTT.

The chain links TRBV6-5 to TRBJ1-5; no clear D. CDR3 size: 14 residues. Trimming shortened V by 0 bases and J by 7 bases, and 10 bases separated the two germline ends. CDR1 and CDR2 (germline): MNHEY, SVGAGI. This chain's CDR3 is CASSYSRVGQPQHF. For the CDR3, the DNA is TGTGCCAGCAGTTACTCAAGGGTTGGGCAGCCCCAGCATTTT.

This clonotype came up a few times. This chain links TRBV15 with TRBJ2-7; 12 positions agree with TRBD2. The CDR3 extends over 16 amino acids. Germline V gives CDR1 LNHNV, CDR2 YYDKDF (reference sequence). V was clipped by 0 bases and J by 4 bases; unmatched bases: 4. The CDR3 sequence is CATSRDPLAGGYEQYF. The CDR3 DNA reads as TGTGCCACCAGCAGAGATCCACTAGCGGGGGGTTACGAGCAGTACTTC.

The chain uses TRBV5-1 and TRBJ2-3, with D unresolved. The CDR3 contains 13 residues. With 5 bases removed from V and 6 bases from J, the gap between germline ends came to 13 bases. Germline V gene sequence: CDR1 SGHRS, CDR2 YFSETQ. The CDR3 nucleotides read TGCGCCAGCAGACCAGTAGGTTCCGATACGCAGTATTTT. It translates to CASRPVGSDTQYF. The entire variable domain, with the rest obtained from reference TRBV5-1 and TRBJ2-3, is as follows: KAGVTQTPRYLIKTRGQQVTLSCSPISGHRSVSWYQQTPGQGLQFLFEYFSETQRNKGNFPGRFSGRQFSNSRSEMNVSTLELGDSALYLCASRPVGSDTQYFGPGTRLTVL.

This clonotype has a count of ten or more. The chain couples TRBV20-1 to TRBJ2-7; D may correspond to TRBD1 or TRBD2 (6 bases each). CDR1 DFQATT and CDR2 SNEGSKA come from the germline V gene (reference sequence). The V gene lost 6 bases and the J gene lost 7 bases, with 28 bases spanning the gap. The CDR3 runs to 16 residues. This CDR3 reads CSAIYLQGSSGREQYF. The CDR3 nucleotides are TGCAGTGCGATATACTTACAGGGATCCTCAGGGAGGGAGCAGTACTTC.

At least ten counts were recorded for this clonotype. The rearrangement uses TRBV4-1 and TRBJ1-6, with D unresolved. Trimming shortened V by 7 bases and J by 8 bases, and 12 bases separated the two germline ends. The CDR3 contains 13 residues. Looked up from germline, CDR1 is MGHRA and CDR2 is YSYEKL. The CDR3 sequence is CASTQNPDSPLHF. For the CDR3, the DNA is TGCGCCAGCACCCAGAATCCTGATTCACCCCTCCACTTT.

The J gene is TRBJ2-1, the V gene TRBV20-1, with D perhaps matching TRBD2 (6 bases). The CDR3 runs 17 residues. Germline CDR1 and CDR2: DFQATT and SNEGSKA (reference sequence). V dropped 0 bases and J dropped 0 bases, with 15 bases sitting between them. This CDR3 reads CSARDRTRGSSYNEQFF. The DNA of the CDR3 is TGCAGTGCTAGAGATCGTACACGGGGGAGCTCCTACAATGAGCAGTTCTTC.